Here is one T cell receptor beta chain with its context. This CDR3 is also generated by other DNA sequences in the sample. Deep level was the assay's run setting. Here immunoSEQ multiplex PCR was the method, and the copy in TCRdb shows in-frame clones only, minus some. This sample yields about 1.1 million clones, of which about 84% are seen a single time; 0.6% to 0.7% belongs to the top ten. V lost 2 bases and J 5 bases, leaving 7 bases between the germline ends. Germline CDR1 KGHSH, CDR2 LQKENI. CDR3 length equals 13 residues. These data belong to a study of shared clonotypes between healthy human individuals. In the study overall: Serving as donors were a couple of women and a few men, whose ages spanned 18 to 49. There were three CD4 naive, three CD4 memory, two CD8 naive and one CD8 memory plates per donor.

The sequenced sample was memory CD4+ T cells from PBMCs. The subset denotes: CD45RA-negative fraction. This TCR derives from a man between 18 and 35 years old in good health. Some clones in this sample may be carry-over from other donors' samples. The genes are TRBV18 and TRBJ1-5, with D uncertain. DNA of the CDR3: TGTGCCAGCTCACCAGGGGTAGATCAGCCCCAGCATTTT. Its translation is CASSPGVDQPQHF.